These 8 T cell receptor beta chains were all obtained from the same sample, sequenced in a study of CD8+CD57+ T cells in acquired aplastic anemia. The template used for profiling TCR beta VDJ and CDR3 was genomic DNA. TCRdb recomputed calls from the reads with MiXCR, one row per CDR3 protein. The repertoire consists of 350,000 to 450,000 distinct CDR3 sequences, with 65% to 80% occurring once and the leading ten covering 3% to 5%. The sample comprised sorted CD4+, CD8+, or CD8+CD57+ T cells (not recorded which) from PBMCs. These receptors were taken from a human donor in good health, serving as a control.

CDR3 loop: CASSQGGRGSQPQHF. CDR3 nucleotides: TGTGCCAGCAGCCAAGGAGGCCGGGGGAGTCAGCCCCAGCACTTT. The chain combines TRBV7-2 with TRBJ1-6; possible D gene TRBD1, 5 bases. Trimming stripped 5 bases from V and 19 bases from J, with 27 bases between. The V gene's germline CDR1 is SGHTA and CDR2 FQGNSA. The CDR3 has 15 amino acids.

A remark on this clonotype: This CDR3 is missing its conserved last phenylalanine or tryptophan, likely due to a read error. The DNA is left out, because the CDR3 cannot be placed on it with certainty; the CDR3 is given as TCRdb lists it. V gene TRBV7-9 combines with J gene TRBJ2-3; TRBD2, the table's D call, lacks a check against the DNA. The CDR3 is 13 residues long, ends included. CDR1 is SEHNR and CDR2 is FQNEAQ in the germline V gene (reference sequence). The CDR3 loop is CASSLGSSVSTDI.

This clonotype was recorded many times. The chain has TRBV5-1 and TRBJ2-7; D possibly corresponds to TRBD1 (7 bases). There are 16 residues in the CDR3. The V gene's germline CDR1 is SGHRS and CDR2 YFSETQ. The ends were cut back, 6 bases at V and 2 bases at J, with 21 bases in the middle. CDR3 nucleotides: TGCGCCAGCACCCAACATCGACAGGGAGGCCCCTACGAGCAGTACTTC. Amino acids: CASTQHRQGGPYEQYF.

The rearrangement joins TRBV29-1 to TRBJ1-5; maybe TRBD1 (5 bases). Trimming cost V 4 bases and J 1 base, with 11 bases left between them. The CDR3 has 14 residues. Germline V gene lookup returns CDR1 SQVTM and CDR2 ANQGSEA. CDR3 in amino acids: CSVGGGTSNQPQHF. Here the CDR3 DNA reads TGCAGCGTTGGGGGGGGAACAAGCAATCAGCCCCAGCATTTT. Full variable domain (missing parts from reference TRBV29-1 and TRBJ1-5): SAVISQKPSRDICQRGTSLTIQCQVDSQVTMMFWYRQQPGQSLTLIATANQGSEATYESGFVIDKFPISRPNLTFSTLTVSNMSPEDSSIYLCSVGGGTSNQPQHFGDGTRLSIL.

The chain is built from TRBV5-1 and TRBJ1-1; 8 bases match TRBD1. V lost 2 bases and J lost 12; bases outside the gene matches: 9. The CDR3 is 13 amino acids. Germline V gene lookup returns CDR1 SGHRS and CDR2 YFSETQ. The CDR3 here is CASSFGTGVSPFF. Here the CDR3 DNA reads TGCGCCAGCAGCTTTGGGACAGGCGTAAGCCCTTTCTTT. Full variable domain (outside the CDR3, taken from reference TRBV5-1 and TRBJ1-1): KAGVTQTPRYLIKTRGQQVTLSCSPISGHRSVSWYQQTPGQGLQFLFEYFSETQRNKGNFPGRFSGRQFSNSRSEMNVSTLELGDSALYLCASSFGTGVSPFFGQGTRLTVV.

A note on this clonotype: Given the absence of the conserved phenylalanine or tryptophan at the CDR3 end, a read error is likely. The chain is built from TRBV13 and TRBJ2-7; possibly TRBD1 for D (5 bases). Trimming removed 5 bases from V and 5 bases from J, with 19 bases in between. The CDR3 covers 15 residues. Germline V gene data show CDR1 as PRHDT and CDR2 as FYEKMQ (reference sequence). CDR3 DNA sequence: TGTGCCAGCAGCGACGATAGAACAGGAAGCGACGAGCAGTACCTC. Translating gives CASSDDRTGSDEQYL.

This sequence joins TRBV6-2 or TRBV6-3 and TRBJ2-1, with D maybe TRBD1 (5 bases). Germline V gene lookup returns CDR1 MNHEY and CDR2 SVGEGT. This CDR3 has 17 amino acids. V was cut by 7 bases and J by 7 bases, with 26 bases left in between. The CDR3 loop is CASTQDGARAYGNEQFF. For the CDR3, the DNA is TGTGCCAGCACCCAAGATGGTGCCAGGGCGTATGGTAATGAGCAGTTCTTC.

This clonotype has only a few counts. The chain has TRBV6-5 and TRBJ2-4, with D possibly TRBD2 on 6 matching bases. This CDR3 contains 16 residues. The V gene lost 2 bases and the J gene lost 6 bases, with 17 bases spanning the gap. From germline, CDR1 is MNHEY and CDR2 SVGAGI. Here the CDR3 reads CASSYARPYGGNIQYF. CDR3 nucleotide sequence: TGTGCCAGCAGTTACGCGAGGCCCTACGGGGGAAACATTCAGTACTTC.